This TCR beta chain is drawn from a study of OX40 agonist ivuxolimab in advanced cancers. TCRdb's table, derived via immunoSEQ multiplex PCR, lists solely in-frame clones and lacks some. The sample lists 70,000 to 80,000 clones, roughly 77% occurring once. This CDR3 is 14 amino acids long. The V end was cut by 0 bases, the J end by 1 base, with 3 bases between. Germline CDR1 is LNHNV and CDR2 is YYDKDF (reference sequence). The starting material was CD4+ or CD8+ T cells sorted from blood, obtained in a trial of the OX40 agonist ivuxolimab. The sequence was obtained from an adult with an advanced solid tumor such as melanoma, head and neck, liver or kidney cancer. J is TRBJ2-2 and V is TRBV15; D ambiguous. In nucleotides, the CDR3 is TGTGCCACCAGCAGAGACGGGAACACCGGGGAGCTGTTTTTT. It yields the protein CATSRDGNTGELFF.